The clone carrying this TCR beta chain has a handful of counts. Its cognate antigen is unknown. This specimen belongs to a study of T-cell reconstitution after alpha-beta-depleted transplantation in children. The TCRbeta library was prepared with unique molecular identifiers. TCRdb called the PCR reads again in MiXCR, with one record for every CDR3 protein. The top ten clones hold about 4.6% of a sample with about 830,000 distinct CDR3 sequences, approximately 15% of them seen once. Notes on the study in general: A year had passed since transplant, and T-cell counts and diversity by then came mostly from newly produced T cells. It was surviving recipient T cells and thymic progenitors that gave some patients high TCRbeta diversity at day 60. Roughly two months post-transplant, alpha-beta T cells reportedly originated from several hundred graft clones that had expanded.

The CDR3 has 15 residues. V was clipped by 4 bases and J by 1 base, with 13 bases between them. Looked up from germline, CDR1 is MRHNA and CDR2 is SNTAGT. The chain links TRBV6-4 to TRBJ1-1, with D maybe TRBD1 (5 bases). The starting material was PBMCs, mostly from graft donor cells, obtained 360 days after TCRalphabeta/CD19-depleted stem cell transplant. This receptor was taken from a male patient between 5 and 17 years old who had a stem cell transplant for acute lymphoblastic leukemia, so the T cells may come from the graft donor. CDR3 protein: CASSALPGSNTEAFF. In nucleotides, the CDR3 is TGTGCCAGCAGTGCCCTGCCAGGGTCGAACACTGAAGCTTTCTTT.